This entry concerns a single T cell receptor (beta chain). What it recognizes is unknown. These data are taken from a study of T cell responses to AZD1222 COVID-19 vaccine. Assay used: immunoSEQ multiplex PCR; TCRdb lists only in-frame clones, some missing. In the table there are some 130,000 clones, around 84% of which are singletons. Study-level results: Across spike, vaccine-associated CD4 TCRs were found, dominant at 160-218 and 743-854. Donor demographics were predominantly white British with a female majority; clonal diversity may be underestimated. A reported finding is that nearly half of spike-specific TCRs target unmutated variant regions.

The CDR3 length is 14 residues. After removal of 4 bases from V and 3 bases from J, the junction contained 5 bases not matched to a gene. Germline CDR1 is KGHSH and CDR2 is LQKENI. The rearrangement joins TRBV18 to TRBJ2-7, with 8 bases lining up with TRBD2. Here the sequenced sample was peripheral blood, taken on day 0 of AZD1222 vaccination. The clonotype originates from an adult in good health. CDR3 residues: CASSLGGAVYEQYF. CDR3 coding DNA: TGTGCCAGCTCACTCGGGGGGGCCGTCTACGAGCAGTACTTC.